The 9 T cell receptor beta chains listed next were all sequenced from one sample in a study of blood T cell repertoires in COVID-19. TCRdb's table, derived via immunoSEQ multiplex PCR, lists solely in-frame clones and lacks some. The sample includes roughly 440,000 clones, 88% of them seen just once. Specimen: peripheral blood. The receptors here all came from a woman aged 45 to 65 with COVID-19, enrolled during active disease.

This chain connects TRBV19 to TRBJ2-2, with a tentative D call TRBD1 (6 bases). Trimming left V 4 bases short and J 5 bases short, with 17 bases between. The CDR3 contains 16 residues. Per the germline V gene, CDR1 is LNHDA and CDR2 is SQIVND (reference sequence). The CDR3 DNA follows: TGTGCCAGTAGTACCCAGGGGTCGTCGGATACCGGGGAGCTGTTTTTT. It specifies CASSTQGSSDTGELFF. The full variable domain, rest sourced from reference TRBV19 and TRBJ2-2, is DGGITQSPKYLFRKEGQNVTLSCEQNLNHDAMYWYRQDPGQGLRLIYYSQIVNDFQKGDIAEGYSVSREKKESFPLTVTSAQKNPTAFYLCASSTQGSSDTGELFFGEGSRLTVL.

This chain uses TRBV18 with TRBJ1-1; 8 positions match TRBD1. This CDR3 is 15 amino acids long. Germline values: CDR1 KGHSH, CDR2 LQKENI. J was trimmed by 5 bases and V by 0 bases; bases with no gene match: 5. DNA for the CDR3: TGTGCCAGCTCACCACCGCAGGGGGCAGGAACTGAAGCTTTCTTT. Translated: CASSPPQGAGTEAFF.

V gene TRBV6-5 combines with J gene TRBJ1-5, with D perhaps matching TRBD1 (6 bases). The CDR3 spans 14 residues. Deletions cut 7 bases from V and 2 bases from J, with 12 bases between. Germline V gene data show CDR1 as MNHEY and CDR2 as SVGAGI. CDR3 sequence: CASTGGLGNQPQHF. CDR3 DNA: TGTGCCAGCACCGGGGGGCTGGGCAATCAGCCCCAGCATTTT.

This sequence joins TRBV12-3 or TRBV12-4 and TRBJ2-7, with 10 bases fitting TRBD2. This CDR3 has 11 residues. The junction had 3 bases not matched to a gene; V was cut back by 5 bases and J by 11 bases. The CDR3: CASSRGTSEYF. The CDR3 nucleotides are TGTGCCAGCAGTCGGGGGACTAGCGAGTACTTC.

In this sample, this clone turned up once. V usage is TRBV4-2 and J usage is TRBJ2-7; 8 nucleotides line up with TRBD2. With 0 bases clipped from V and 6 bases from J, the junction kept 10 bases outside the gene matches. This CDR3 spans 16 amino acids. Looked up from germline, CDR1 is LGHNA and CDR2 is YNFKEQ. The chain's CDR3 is CASSQETGGLPLEQYF. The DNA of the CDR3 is TGTGCCAGCAGCCAAGAGACGGGGGGGCTTCCCCTCGAGCAGTACTTC.

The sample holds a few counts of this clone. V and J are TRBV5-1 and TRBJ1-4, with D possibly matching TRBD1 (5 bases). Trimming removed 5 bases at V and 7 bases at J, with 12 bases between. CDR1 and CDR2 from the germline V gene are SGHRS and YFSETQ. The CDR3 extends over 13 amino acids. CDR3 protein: CASRAGAGEKLFF. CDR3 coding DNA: TGCGCCAGCAGGGCTGGGGCCGGTGAAAAACTGTTTTTT.

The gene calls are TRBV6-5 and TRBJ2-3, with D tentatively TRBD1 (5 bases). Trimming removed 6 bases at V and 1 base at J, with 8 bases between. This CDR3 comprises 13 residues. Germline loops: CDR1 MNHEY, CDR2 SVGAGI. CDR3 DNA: TGTGCCAGCAGAGTCAGGGGCACAGATACGCAGTATTTT. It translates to CASRVRGTDTQYF.

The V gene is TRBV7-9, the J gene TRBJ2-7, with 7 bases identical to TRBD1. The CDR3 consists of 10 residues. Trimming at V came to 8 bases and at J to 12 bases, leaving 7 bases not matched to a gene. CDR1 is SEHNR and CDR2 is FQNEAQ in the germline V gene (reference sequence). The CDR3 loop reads CASRRDRWYF. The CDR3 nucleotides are TGTGCCAGCCGAAGGGACAGATGGTACTTC.

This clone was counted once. This CDR3 is CASTTVTNEKLFF. The CDR3 DNA is TGTGCCAGCACGACAGTGACTAATGAAAAACTGTTTTTT. J is TRBJ1-4 and V is TRBV6-5; D might be TRBD1 (5 bases). Trimming took 7 bases from V and 2 from J, leaving 8 bases between them. The CDR3 spans 13 residues. Per the germline V gene, CDR1 is MNHEY and CDR2 is SVGAGI.